The 32 T cell receptor beta chains listed next were all sequenced from one sample in a study of response to subunit inactivated influenza vaccine. TCRdb itself ran the RT-PCR reads through MiXCR, one entry per CDR3 protein. The sample includes 500,000 to 600,000 distinct CDR3 sequences, around 8% of them seen just once. The sample here was PBMCs from blood, taken 23 to 25 months after vaccination. These receptors all come from a man between 50 and 69 years old who received an inactivated influenza vaccine.

In regard to this clonotype: This may stem from a read error, because a much larger clone lies one nucleotide away. The gene calls are TRBV10-3 and TRBJ2-2; TRBD1 aligns across 7 bases. Germline CDR1 is ENHRY and CDR2 is SYGVKD. The CDR3 contains 15 residues. In DNA, the CDR3 is TGTGCCATCGGTGAAAACAGGGGGAACACCGGGGAGCTGTTTTTT. Amino acid sequence: CAIGENRGNTGELFF.

This clonotype was recorded at least ten times. This sequence joins TRBV29-1 and TRBJ1-5; D remains ambiguous. Germline V lookup: CDR1 SQVTM, CDR2 ANQGSEA. The CDR3 consists of 14 residues. Trimming shortened V by 4 bases and J by 0 bases, and 10 bases separated the two germline ends. In DNA, the CDR3 is TGCAGCGTTGCCGTCGCAGGTAGCAATCAGCCCCAGCATTTT. It is translated as CSVAVAGSNQPQHF.

In this sample, this clonotype turned up many times. CDR3: CASSLVSVGQGAAFF. CDR3 DNA: TGTGCCAGCAGCTTAGTTTCTGTCGGACAGGGGGCGGCTTTCTTT. This sequence joins TRBV7-9 and TRBJ1-1; the match to TRBD1 covers 11 bases. Germline CDR1 is SEHNR and CDR2 is FQNEAQ (reference sequence). The length of the CDR3 is 15 residues. Trimming cost V 1 base and J 11 bases; bases outside gene matches: 9. The complete variable domain, with remaining parts taken from reference TRBV7-9 and TRBJ1-1, reads DTGVSQNPRHKITKRGQNVTFRCDPISEHNRLYWYRQTLGQGPEFLTYFQNEAQLEKSRLLSDRFSAERPKGSFSTLEIQRTEQGDSAMYLCASSLVSVGQGAAFFGQGTRLTVV.

The sample holds many counts of this clonotype. The V and J genes are TRBV9 and TRBJ1-3, with 7 nucleotides matching TRBD1. V gave up 4 bases and J gave up 0 bases; unmatched junction bases: 7. The CDR3 contains 16 residues. From germline, CDR1 is SGDLS and CDR2 YYNGEE. The CDR3 spells CASSPRDSNSGNTIYF. The CDR3 DNA follows: TGTGCCAGCAGCCCCCGGGACAGCAACTCTGGAAACACCATATATTTT.

This rearrangement joins TRBV5-1 to TRBJ1-1; perhaps TRBD1 as D (5 bases). Germline CDR1 and CDR2: SGHRS and YFSETQ. The V end was cut by 3 bases, the J end by 1 base, with 10 bases between. The CDR3 runs 14 residues. The CDR3 region has the DNA TGCGCCAGCAGCTCTGGACACAAGAACACTGAAGCTTTCTTT. Protein product: CASSSGHKNTEAFF.

This rearrangement joins TRBV6-2 or TRBV6-3 to TRBJ1-1; 7 bases align to TRBD1. Unmatched junction bases numbered 13, after V lost 6 bases and J lost 0 bases. Germline V gives CDR1 MNHEY, CDR2 SVGEGT. This CDR3 is built from 17 residues. In DNA, the CDR3 is TGTGCCAGCAGGGGACAGTTTGTGCGGTCCATGAACACTGAAGCTTTCTTT. It specifies CASRGQFVRSMNTEAFF.

Many counts were recorded for this clonotype. CDR3 sequence reads: CASSDHNGQPQHF. DNA for the CDR3: TGTGCCAGCAGTGACCACAACGGTCAGCCCCAGCATTTT. The gene calls are TRBV6-1 and TRBJ1-5; no firm D call. Trimming stripped 3 bases from V and 6 bases from J, with 9 bases between. CDR3 length: 13 amino acids. Germline values: CDR1 MNHNS, CDR2 SASEGT.

V and J are TRBV7-6 and TRBJ2-5; 13 bases match TRBD2. This CDR3 is built from 16 residues. The germline gives CDR1 SGHVS, CDR2 FNYEAQ. Trimming removed 5 bases from V and 1 base from J; junction bases left unmatched: 4. Here the CDR3 reads CASSLTSGGVQETQYF. CDR3 DNA sequence: TGTGCCAGCAGCCTAACTAGCGGGGGGGTCCAAGAGACCCAGTACTTC. Filled out from reference TRBV7-6 and TRBJ2-5, the complete variable domain reads GAGVSQSPRYKVTKRGQDVALRCDPISGHVSLYWYRQALGQGPEFLTYFNYEAQQDKSGLPNDRFSAERPEGSISTLTIQRTEQRDSAMYRCASSLTSGGVQETQYFGPGTRLLVL.

The chain joins TRBV20-1 to TRBJ2-7; 15 bases agree with TRBD2. Germline V CDR1 and CDR2: DFQATT, SNEGSKA (reference sequence). V gave up 6 bases and J gave up 4 bases; unmatched junction bases: 10. CDR3 size: 16 residues. CDR3 region: CSAPMGTSGGRYEQYF. The CDR3 coding sequence is TGCAGTGCCCCCATGGGGACTAGCGGGGGGAGGTACGAGCAGTACTTC.

This chain links TRBV20-1 with TRBJ2-3, with a tentative D call TRBD2 (5 bases). Germline V gene lookup returns CDR1 DFQATT and CDR2 SNEGSKA (reference sequence). This CDR3 has 15 residues. V lost 5 bases to trimming and J lost 3 bases, with 18 bases between them. In DNA, the CDR3 is TGCAGTGCTCGCGTGAGTCTAGCCCCTACAGATACGCAGTATTTT. Its translation is CSARVSLAPTDTQYF.

CDR3 region: CATSDLGTPSYNEQFF. The CDR3 region has the DNA TGTGCCACCAGTGATTTGGGGACTCCCTCCTACAATGAGCAGTTCTTC. V usage is TRBV24-1 and J usage is TRBJ2-1, with D possibly being TRBD2 (6 bases). Germline CDR1 is KGHDR and CDR2 is SFDVKD. This CDR3 comprises 16 residues. V lost 0 bases and J 0 bases, leaving 8 bases between the germline ends.

This clonotype was picked up a small number of times. The V gene is TRBV30, the J gene TRBJ1-4; 7 positions match TRBD1. Trimming took 5 bases from V and 7 from J; bases not matched to a gene: 10. The CDR3 is 14 residues long. From germline, CDR1 is GTSNPN and CDR2 SVGIG (reference sequence). In nucleotides, the CDR3 is TGTGCCTGGTCCGTTGAGACAGGGATTGAAAAACTGTTTTTT. The encoded protein is CAWSVETGIEKLFF.

This clonotype appeared many times. The chain employs TRBV19 and TRBJ2-1, with 11 positions matching TRBD2. The length of the CDR3 is 15 residues. The V segment lost 5 bases and the J segment 6 bases; nucleotides outside the gene matches: 6. Germline CDR1 and CDR2: LNHDA and SQIVND (reference sequence). The CDR3 sequence: CASSLTSGTVNEQFF. The CDR3 DNA is TGTGCCAGTAGTTTGACTAGCGGGACCGTCAATGAGCAGTTCTTC.

This clonotype was detected only a few times. The chain is built from TRBV3-1 and TRBJ2-1; D is unresolved. The V end was cut by 5 bases, the J end by 1 base, with 6 bases between. Per the germline V gene, CDR1 is LGHDT and CDR2 is YNNKEL (reference sequence). CDR3 length equals 13 residues. The CDR3 DNA follows: TGTGCCAGCAGCTCCCAATCCTACAATGAGCAGTTCTTC. It codes for CASSSQSYNEQFF.

Concerning this clonotype: Just one base apart from a much larger clone, this may be a read error. The chain couples TRBV18 to TRBJ2-6; TRBD1 might be the D (5 bases). The CDR3 covers 15 residues. Germline V gene lookup returns CDR1 KGHSH and CDR2 LQKENI. The CDR3 region has the DNA TGTGCCAGCTCACCAAGGGCATCTGGGGCCAACGTCCTGGCTTTC. As protein: CASSPRASGANVLAF.

This clonotype was counted ten times or more. V usage is TRBV7-2 and J usage is TRBJ1-2; perhaps TRBD1 as D (6 bases). There are 15 residues in the CDR3. Germline V gene data show CDR1 as SGHTA and CDR2 as FQGNSA. With 5 bases removed from V and 4 bases from J, the gap between germline ends came to 17 bases. The CDR3 nucleotides read TGTGCCAGCAGCCCTGGGCTAGGGGGGATCTATGGCTACACCTTC. Protein sequence: CASSPGLGGIYGYTF.

This clonotype was seen repeatedly, ten times or more. V is TRBV6-2 or TRBV6-3 and J is TRBJ1-2; unclear D gene. Germline lookup yields CDR1 MNHEY and CDR2 SVGEGT. CDR3 length: 14 residues. V was pared by 7 bases and J by 1 base, with 13 bases between. CDR3 sequence: CASTGQDHNYGYTF. The CDR3 DNA is TGTGCCAGCACCGGGCAGGACCATAACTATGGCTACACCTTC.

A few counts support this clonotype. This chain links TRBV20-1 with TRBJ1-5; 7 nucleotides match TRBD1. V was clipped by 4 bases and J by 5 bases; unmatched bases: 8. This CDR3 spans 14 amino acids. Germline CDR1 DFQATT, CDR2 SNEGSKA (reference sequence). CDR3 region: CSATTGIGYQPQHF. The CDR3 DNA follows: TGCAGTGCTACGACAGGGATAGGGTATCAGCCCCAGCATTTT.

V and J are TRBV12-3 or TRBV12-4 and TRBJ1-1; TRBD1 is a possible D gene (6 bases). Trimming stripped 7 bases from V and 0 bases from J, with 21 bases between. CDR3 size: 17 residues. In DNA form, the CDR3 reads TGTGCCAGCACCCCGGGCCCCAGGGGACCTATGAACACTGAAGCTTTCTTT. Its protein is CASTPGPRGPMNTEAFF.

This clonotype was counted ten times or more. The chain has TRBV20-1 and TRBJ1-1; 7 positions agree with TRBD1. CDR1 DFQATT and CDR2 SNEGSKA come from the germline V gene (reference sequence). The CDR3 contains 13 residues. The ends lost 5 bases at V and 1 base at J; junction bases unmatched: 4. CDR3 sequence (DNA): TGCAGTGCTTGCAGGACAGGGAACACTGAAGCTTTCTTT. Its translation is CSACRTGNTEAFF.

The table lists this clonotype with many counts. The chain links TRBV7-9 to TRBJ2-7; D unclear. This CDR3 has 12 residues. V shed 5 bases and J shed 0 bases, with 5 bases lying between them. In germline, CDR1 is SEHNR, CDR2 FQNEAQ (reference sequence). DNA of the CDR3: TGTGCCAGCAGCCGGAGCTCCTACGAGCAGTACTTC. Protein: CASSRSSYEQYF.

The chain has TRBV10-3 and TRBJ2-2; D gene unclear. The V and J ends lost 0 bases and 7 bases respectively, with 3 bases between them. Germline V lookup: CDR1 ENHRY, CDR2 SYGVKD. This CDR3 has 12 residues. This chain's CDR3 is CAISESDGELFF. In DNA form, the CDR3 reads TGTGCCATCAGTGAGTCGGACGGGGAGCTGTTTTTT.

Note on this clonotype: Compared with germline, one end of the junction differs, possibly owing to a read error. The rearrangement joins TRBV5-1 to TRBJ2-5; D unresolved. This CDR3 spans 16 amino acids. Looked up from germline, CDR1 is SGHRS and CDR2 is YFSETQ. In nucleotides, the CDR3 is TGCGCCAGCAGCTTGGGCCTTTCTACGACCCAGGAGACCCAATACTTC. Amino acids: CASSLGLSTTQETQYF. Using reference TRBV5-1 and TRBJ2-5 for the parts outside the CDR3, the full variable domain is KAGVTQTPRYLIKTRGQQVTLSCSPISGHRSVSWYQQTPGQGLQFLFEYFSETQRNKGNFPGRFSGRQFSNSRSEMNVSTLELGDSALYLCASSLGLSTTQETQYFGPGTRLLVL.

The CDR3 sequence is CASRDPPGLGNEKLFF. CDR3 coding DNA: TGTGCCAGCAGAGATCCCCCGGGACTGGGTAATGAAAAACTGTTTTTT. The chain combines TRBV28 with TRBJ1-4, with D maybe TRBD1 (5 bases). The CDR3 consists of 16 residues. The V gene's germline CDR1 is MDHEN and CDR2 SYDVKM. V lost 6 bases and J lost 4, with 18 bases in between.

This clonotype was observed at least ten times. V gene TRBV10-2 combines with J gene TRBJ2-7, with 9 positions matching TRBD1. The CDR3 has 14 amino acids. Germline V CDR1 and CDR2: WSHSY, SAAADI. The V segment lost 8 bases and the J segment 1 base; nucleotides outside the gene matches: 6. CDR3 loop: CASLRDRASYEQYF. Written as DNA, the CDR3 is TGCGCCAGCCTCCGGGACAGGGCTTCCTACGAGCAGTACTTC.

The V gene is TRBV28, the J gene TRBJ2-7; D perhaps matches TRBD2 (6 bases). This CDR3 is built from 14 residues. V was shortened by 3 bases and J by 3 bases, with 12 bases between the two germline ends. Germline V gives CDR1 MDHEN, CDR2 SYDVKM. The chain's CDR3 is CASSFRPGVYEQYF. Written as DNA, the CDR3 is TGTGCCAGCAGTTTCCGGCCGGGGGTCTACGAGCAGTACTTC. Full variable domain (missing parts from reference TRBV28 and TRBJ2-7): DVKVTQSSRYLVKRTGEKVFLECVQDMDHENMFWYRQDPGLGLRLIYFSYDVKMKEKGDIPEGYSVSREKKERFSLILESASTNQTSMYLCASSFRPGVYEQYFGPGTRLTVT.

This clonotype was seen at least ten times. The chain uses TRBV12-3 or TRBV12-4 and TRBJ2-3; 9 nucleotides agree with TRBD1. This CDR3 has 17 residues. V gave up 4 bases and J gave up 3 bases; unmatched junction bases: 11. DNA for the CDR3: TGTGCCAGCAGTTCGTACCCGGGACAGGGATGGACAGATACGCAGTATTTT. Protein sequence: CASSSYPGQGWTDTQYF.

This clonotype has just a few counts. V is TRBV27 and J is TRBJ2-5; D uncertain. The CDR3 length is 14 residues. Germline-derived CDR1 and CDR2 are MNHEY and SMNVEV (reference sequence). Trimming left V 6 bases short and J 5 bases short, with 16 bases between. The CDR3 protein is CASSPNVVSETQYF. The CDR3 nucleotides are TGTGCCAGCAGCCCCAATGTAGTCTCGGAGACCCAGTACTTC.

The chain carries TRBV3-1 and TRBJ2-7; perhaps TRBD1 as D (5 bases). Between the trimmed V and J ends, which lost 2 bases and 2 bases, there was a span of 13 bases. The CDR3 is 15 residues long. Germline V gives CDR1 LGHDT, CDR2 YNNKEL (reference sequence). The CDR3 spells CASSQFDSQAYEQYF. Here the CDR3 DNA reads TGTGCCAGCAGCCAATTTGACAGTCAGGCCTACGAGCAGTACTTC.

There are a few counts of this clonotype. J is TRBJ2-7 and V is TRBV20-1; 7 bases agree with TRBD2. The CDR3 is 14 amino acids. Germline CDR1 DFQATT, CDR2 SNEGSKA (reference sequence). The V gene end was trimmed by 4 bases and the J gene end by 0 bases; junction bases not matched to a gene: 6. The CDR3 nucleotides read TGCAGTGCTAAGCGGGGAGACCTCTCCTACGAGCAGTACTTC. Protein product: CSAKRGDLSYEQYF.

This clonotype was recorded at least ten times. The gene calls are TRBV20-1 and TRBJ1-2, with D maybe TRBD1 (5 bases). The V end was cut by 6 bases, the J end by 9 bases, with 23 bases between. The CDR3 spans 14 residues. Germline V gene data show CDR1 as DFQATT and CDR2 as SNEGSKA (reference sequence). The CDR3 spells CSATGPGGDDRYTF. The CDR3 bases are TGCAGTGCAACAGGTCCGGGCGGCGATGATCGCTACACCTTC.

CDR3: CASSLARDSPYEQYF. The DNA for the CDR3 is TGTGCCAGCAGCTTAGCCCGGGACAGCCCATACGAGCAGTACTTC. This chain connects TRBV7-9 to TRBJ2-7; 7 positions match TRBD1. Per germline, CDR1 SEHNR and CDR2 FQNEAQ (reference sequence). This CDR3 region has 15 residues. Losses at the gene ends were 0 bases for V and 4 bases for J; bases not matched to a gene: 6.